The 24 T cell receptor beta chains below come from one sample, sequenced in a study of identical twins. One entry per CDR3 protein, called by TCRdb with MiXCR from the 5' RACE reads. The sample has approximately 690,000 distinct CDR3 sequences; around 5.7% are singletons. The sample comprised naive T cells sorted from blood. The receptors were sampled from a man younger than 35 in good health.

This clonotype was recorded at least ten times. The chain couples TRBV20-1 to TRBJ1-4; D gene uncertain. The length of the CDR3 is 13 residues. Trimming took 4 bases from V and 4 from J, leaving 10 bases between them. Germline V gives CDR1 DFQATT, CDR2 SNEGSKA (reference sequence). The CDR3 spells CSAIYSDNEKLFF. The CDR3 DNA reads TGCAGTGCTATATACAGCGATAATGAAAAACTGTTTTTT.

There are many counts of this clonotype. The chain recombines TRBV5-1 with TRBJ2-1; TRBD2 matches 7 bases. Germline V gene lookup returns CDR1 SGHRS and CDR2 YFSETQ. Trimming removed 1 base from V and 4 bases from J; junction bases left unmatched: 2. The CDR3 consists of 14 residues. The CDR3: CASSLWGGYNEQFF. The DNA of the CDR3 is TGCGCCAGCAGCTTGTGGGGGGGGTACAATGAGCAGTTCTTC.

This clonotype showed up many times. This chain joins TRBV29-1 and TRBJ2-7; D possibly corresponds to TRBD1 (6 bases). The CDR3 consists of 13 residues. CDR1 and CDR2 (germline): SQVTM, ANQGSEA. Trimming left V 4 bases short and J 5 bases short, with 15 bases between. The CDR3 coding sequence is TGCAGCGTTGTTCAGGGGATGGGTAACGAGCAGTACTTC. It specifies CSVVQGMGNEQYF.

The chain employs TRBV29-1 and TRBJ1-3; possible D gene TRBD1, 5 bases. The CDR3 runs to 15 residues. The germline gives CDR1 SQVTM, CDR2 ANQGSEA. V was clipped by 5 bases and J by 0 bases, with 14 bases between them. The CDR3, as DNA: TGCAGCGTTAAGGCGAAGGGGATCTCTGGAAACACCATATATTTT. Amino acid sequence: CSVKAKGISGNTIYF.

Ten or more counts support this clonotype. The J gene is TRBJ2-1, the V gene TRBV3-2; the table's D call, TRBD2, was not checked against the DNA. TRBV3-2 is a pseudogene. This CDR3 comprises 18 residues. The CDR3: CASMVRGLAGSSYNEQFF. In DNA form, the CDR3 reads TGTGCCAGCATGGTGAGGGGACTAGCGGGGAGCTCCTACAATGAGCAGTTCTTC.

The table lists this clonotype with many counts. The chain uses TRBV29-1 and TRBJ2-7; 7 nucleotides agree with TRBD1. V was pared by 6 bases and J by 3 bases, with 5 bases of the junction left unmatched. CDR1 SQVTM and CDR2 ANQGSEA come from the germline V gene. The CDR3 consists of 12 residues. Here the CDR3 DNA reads TGCAGCGTCAGGGACAGTGTCTACGAGCAGTACTTC. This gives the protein CSVRDSVYEQYF.

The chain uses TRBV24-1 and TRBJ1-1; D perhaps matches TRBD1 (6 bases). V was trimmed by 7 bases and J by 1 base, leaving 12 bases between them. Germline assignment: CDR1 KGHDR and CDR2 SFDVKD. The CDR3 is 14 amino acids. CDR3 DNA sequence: TGTGCCACCAGCCAGGGACAATCGAACACTGAAGCTTTCTTT. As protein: CATSQGQSNTEAFF.

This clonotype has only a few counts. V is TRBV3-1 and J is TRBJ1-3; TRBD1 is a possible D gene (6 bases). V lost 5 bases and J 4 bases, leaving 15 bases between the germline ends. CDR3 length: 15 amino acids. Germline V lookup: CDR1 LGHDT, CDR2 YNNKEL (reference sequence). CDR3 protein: CASSDGTGPGNTIYF. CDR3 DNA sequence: TGTGCCAGCAGCGATGGTACAGGGCCCGGAAACACCATATATTTT.

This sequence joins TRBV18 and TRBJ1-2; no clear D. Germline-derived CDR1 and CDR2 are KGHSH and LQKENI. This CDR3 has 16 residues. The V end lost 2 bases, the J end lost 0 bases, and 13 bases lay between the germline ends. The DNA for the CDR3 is TGTGCCAGCTCACCATCGTTCGAGAGGGCTAACTATGGCTACACCTTC. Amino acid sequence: CASSPSFERANYGYTF.

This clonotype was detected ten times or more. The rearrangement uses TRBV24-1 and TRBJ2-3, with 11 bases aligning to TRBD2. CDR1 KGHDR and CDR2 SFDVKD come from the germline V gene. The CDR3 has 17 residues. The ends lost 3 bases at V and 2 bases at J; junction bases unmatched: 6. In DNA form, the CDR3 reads TGTGCCACCAGTGATGCCCGGGGACTAGCGGACACAGATACGCAGTATTTT. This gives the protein CATSDARGLADTDTQYF.

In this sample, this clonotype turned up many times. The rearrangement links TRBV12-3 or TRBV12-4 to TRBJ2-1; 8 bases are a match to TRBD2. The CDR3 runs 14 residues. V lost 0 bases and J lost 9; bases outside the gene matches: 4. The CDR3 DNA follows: TGTGCCAGCAGTTTAGCGAGGCTAGCGGGTGAGCAGTTCTTC. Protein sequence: CASSLARLAGEQFF.

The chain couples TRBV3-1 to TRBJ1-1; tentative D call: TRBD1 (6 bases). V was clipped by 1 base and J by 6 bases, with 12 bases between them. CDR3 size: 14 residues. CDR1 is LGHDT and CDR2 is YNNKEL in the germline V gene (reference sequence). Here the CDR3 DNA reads TGTGCCAGCAGCCAAGCCGGACAGTTGGCTGAAGCTTTCTTT. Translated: CASSQAGQLAEAFF.

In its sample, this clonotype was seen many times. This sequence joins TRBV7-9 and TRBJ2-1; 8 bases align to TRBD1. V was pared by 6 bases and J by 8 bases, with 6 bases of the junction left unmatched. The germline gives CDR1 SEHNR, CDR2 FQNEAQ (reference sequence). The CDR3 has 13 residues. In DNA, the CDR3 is TGTGCCAGCAGTTTTGGACAGGGTGATGAGCAGTTCTTC. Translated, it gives CASSFGQGDEQFF.

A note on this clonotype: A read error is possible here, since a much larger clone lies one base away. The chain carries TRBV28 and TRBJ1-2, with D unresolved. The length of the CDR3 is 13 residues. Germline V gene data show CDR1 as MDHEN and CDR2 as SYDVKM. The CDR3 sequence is CATLPYGNYGYSF. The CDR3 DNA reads TGTGCCACCCTACCATACGGGAACTATGGCTACAGCTTC.

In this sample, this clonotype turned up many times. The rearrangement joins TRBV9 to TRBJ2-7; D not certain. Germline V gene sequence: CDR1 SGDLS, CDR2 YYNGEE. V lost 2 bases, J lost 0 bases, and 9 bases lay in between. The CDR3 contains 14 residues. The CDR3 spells CASSVSPLSYEQYV. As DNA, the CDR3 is TGTGCCAGCAGCGTTTCCCCCCTCTCCTACGAGCAGTACGTC.

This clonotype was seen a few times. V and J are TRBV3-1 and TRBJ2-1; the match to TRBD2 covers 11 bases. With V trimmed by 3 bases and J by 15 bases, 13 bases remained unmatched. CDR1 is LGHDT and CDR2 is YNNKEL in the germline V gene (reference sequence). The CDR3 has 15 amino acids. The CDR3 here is CASSQRLAGSSGRFF. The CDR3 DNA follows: TGTGCCAGCAGCCAGAGACTAGCGGGATCTTCCGGGCGGTTCTTC.

DNA for the CDR3: TGTGCCACCAGTGATCCTACAGGGATGGCCACAGATACGCAGTATTTT. Its protein product is CATSDPTGMATDTQYF. The genes are TRBV24-1 and TRBJ2-3; the D gene is possibly TRBD1 (6 bases). The CDR3 has 16 residues. Per the germline V gene, CDR1 is KGHDR and CDR2 is SFDVKD. V lost 3 bases to trimming and J lost 2 bases, with 14 bases between them.

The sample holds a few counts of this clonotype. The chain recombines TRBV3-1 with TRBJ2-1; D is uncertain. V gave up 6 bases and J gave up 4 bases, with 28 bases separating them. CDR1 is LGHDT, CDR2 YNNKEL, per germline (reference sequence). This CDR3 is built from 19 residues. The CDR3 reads CASSVAPPGPARLYNEQFF. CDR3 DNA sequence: TGTGCCAGCAGTGTTGCCCCCCCTGGCCCAGCCCGCCTTTACAATGAGCAGTTCTTC.

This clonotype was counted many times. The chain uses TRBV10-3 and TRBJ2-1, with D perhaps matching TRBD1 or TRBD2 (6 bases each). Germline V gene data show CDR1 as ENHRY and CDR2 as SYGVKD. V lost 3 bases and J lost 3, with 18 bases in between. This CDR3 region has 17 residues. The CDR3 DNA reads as TGTGCCATCAGTGAACCGGGGGCGGGACCCGTCTACAATGAGCAGTTCTTC. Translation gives CAISEPGAGPVYNEQFF.

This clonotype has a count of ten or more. CDR3 sequence reads: CASSPAGGEKLFF. The DNA for the CDR3 is TGTGCCAGCAGCCCAGCCGGGGGAGAAAAACTGTTTTTT. The chain carries TRBV7-9 and TRBJ1-4, with TRBD1 as a possible D gene (5 bases). The V gene's germline CDR1 is SEHNR and CDR2 FQNEAQ (reference sequence). V was clipped by 5 bases and J by 8 bases, with 12 bases between them. CDR3 length equals 13 residues.

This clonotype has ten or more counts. The CDR3: CATSDSSNEQFF. The DNA for the CDR3 is TGTGCCACCAGTGATTCATCCAATGAGCAGTTCTTC. V usage is TRBV24-1 and J usage is TRBJ2-1; D uncertain. CDR1 is KGHDR and CDR2 is SFDVKD in the germline V gene. The length of the CDR3 is 12 residues. V gave up 2 bases and J gave up 6 bases, with 4 bases separating them.

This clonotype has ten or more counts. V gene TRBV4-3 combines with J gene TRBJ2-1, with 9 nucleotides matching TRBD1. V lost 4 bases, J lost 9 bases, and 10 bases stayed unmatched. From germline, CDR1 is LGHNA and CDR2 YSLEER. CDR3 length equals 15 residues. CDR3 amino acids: CASSRARDRVFEQFF. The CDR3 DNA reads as TGCGCCAGCAGCCGAGCCCGGGACAGGGTTTTTGAGCAGTTCTTC.

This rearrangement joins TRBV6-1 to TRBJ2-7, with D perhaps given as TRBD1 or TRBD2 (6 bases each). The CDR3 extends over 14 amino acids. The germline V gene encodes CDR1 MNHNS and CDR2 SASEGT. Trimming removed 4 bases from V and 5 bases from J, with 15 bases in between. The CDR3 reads CASSARGARDEQYV. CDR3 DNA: TGTGCCAGCAGTGCAAGGGGGGCCCGGGACGAGCAGTACGTC.

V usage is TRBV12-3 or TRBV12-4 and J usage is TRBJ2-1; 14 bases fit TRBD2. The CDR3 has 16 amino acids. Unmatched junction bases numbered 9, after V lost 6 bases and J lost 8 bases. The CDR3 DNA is TGTGCCAGCAGCTCTACAGGACTAGCGGGAGGCTATGAGCAGTTCTTC. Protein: CASSSTGLAGGYEQFF.